In this sample, the clone carrying this T cell receptor (beta chain) turned up many times. This entry belongs to a study of T cells in Graves' hyperthyroidism and ophthalmopathy. From RNA transcripts, TCR beta CDR3 regions were amplified. The study used the HTBI primer set for a first-round RT-PCR of the TCR CDR3. Each CDR3 protein is one row after TCRdb ran MiXCR on the multiplex PCR reads. In the table there are roughly 750,000 distinct CDR3 sequences, around 17% of which are singletons. With 2 bases removed from V and 2 bases from J, the gap between germline ends came to 13 bases. The CDR3 runs to 15 residues. CDR1 and CDR2 (germline): MNHEY, SMNVEV (reference sequence). Patients aged 18 to 65 had newly diagnosed hyperthyroidism lasting under 2 months. Patients were excluded for uncontrolled infection, other autoimmune disease, pregnancy or lactation. The study based diagnoses on clinical symptoms, serum thyroxine and TRAb, thyroid ultrasound and orbital computed tomography. Source material for PBMCs was 9 to 10 ml fresh peripheral blood.

The rearrangement links TRBV27 to TRBJ2-7; a possible D gene is TRBD2 (6 bases). Sequencing was carried out using blood. This TCR derives from a young man with Graves' hyperthyroidism. For the CDR3, the DNA is TGTGCCAGCAGTTTACATAGCGGCCGGGCCTACGAGCAGTACTTC. Protein product: CASSLHSGRAYEQYF.